This TCR delta chain was recorded in a study of DNA immune sequencing with unique molecular identifiers (dated by TCRdb to about 2020). Study-wide context: Using immunomagnetic cell separation, gammadelta T cells were enriched from buffy coats, and the genomic DNA of these cells was sequenced. The study developed and validated an ultrasensitive DNA-based TRD repertoire sequencing method using PCR-introduced unique molecular identifiers. All donors were healthy people, and roughly nine of the donors were profiled using sorted gammadelta T cells from peripheral blood. The method was checked using synthetic reference molecules and blood samples from healthy people. Fluorescence-activated cell sorting was used to enrich gammadelta T cells from PBMC of 10 healthy individuals. To compare enriched and non-enriched samples, 75 to 100 ng of enriched gammadelta T-cell DNA and about 1 ug of non-enriched PBMC DNA were sequenced.

The investigation overall reported the following: Among clonotypes from healthy donors, the most common TRD rearrangement was TRDV2 paired with TRDJ1. Variation in TRD repertoire diversity was observed between healthy donors, with several donors found to be highly oligoclonal, in that the top 5 clonotypes exceeded half of productive molecules. Novel TRD sequences not targeted by the primers cannot be detected by the primer-based approach.

V and J lose 0 bases and 0 bases, and a span of 22 bases separates them. CDR1 GEAIGNYY and CDR2 EKD were looked up in the germline V gene. Reading from cysteine to phenylalanine, the CDR3 counts 19 amino acids. The kept DNA is CDR3 alone, 57 bases in frame from the first base. To prepare the library, multiplex PCR was applied. A 32-plex assay with primers for all 8 TRDV and 4 TRDJ genes covering the CDR3 was used to amplify genomic DNA. During 2 to 3 cycles of barcoding PCR, a 12-nucleotide UMI was attached, and a second PCR using Illumina adapter primers followed. AMPure XP beads were used for library purification, and library quality was checked on a Fragment Analyzer with the HS NGS Fragment kit. An Illumina MiniSeq mid-output kit with 20% PhiX and 150 cycles of paired-end reads was used for sequencing. The authors' analysis ran thus. Reads were processed with MIGEC version 1.2.9 to group reads by UMI and build error-corrected consensus sequences. Modified VDJtools version 1.2.1 scripts and the tcR R package were used for post-processing. Clone calls in TCRdb were regenerated from the public reads with CATT, after which identical DNA sequences shared one row. The V and J calls were determined by TCRdb, not by the authors. This sample comprises thousands of delta-chain clones, roughly 10% of them detected only once. Together, the top ten hold around half of the sample.

Remarks on this clone: The antigen it recognizes is unknown. Only one base separates this from a far larger clonotype, so it likely reflects a read error. Other DNA sequences in this sample translate to the same CDR3.

Recombination linked TRDV2 to TRDJ1, with TRDD3 perhaps the D gene, on 6 matching bases. Input material: gamma-delta T cells enriched from blood buffy coat, or unenriched PBMCs (not recorded which). The receptor's source is a human donor in good health. The CDR3 amino acid sequence is: CACDTLSLLGEEYTDKLIF. The bases read TGTGCCTGTGACACCTTGTCTTTACTGGGTGAAGAGTACACCGATAAACTCATCTTT.